Below, 22 T cell receptor beta chains from the same sample are listed, as sequenced in a study of T cells in Graves' hyperthyroidism and ophthalmopathy. TCR beta CDR3 region amplification was performed from RNA transcripts. The HTBI primer set was used in a first-round RT-PCR of the TCR CDR3. A single record per CDR3 protein comes from TCRdb applying MiXCR to the multiplex PCR reads. The repertoire holds fewer than 650,000 distinct CDR3 sequences, with 46% as singletons. The sample was peripheral blood or thyroid tissue (not recorded which). These receptors came from an adult woman with Graves' disease, either hyperthyroidism or ophthalmopathy (not recorded which).

This clonotype was observed many times. The gene calls are TRBV7-2 and TRBJ1-5; D call uncertain. Per the germline V gene, CDR1 is SGHTA and CDR2 is FQGNSA. CDR3 length: 15 amino acids. V was cut by 1 base and J by 6 bases, with 13 bases left in between. The CDR3 DNA sequence: TGTGCCAGCAGCTTAGAATCGTGGGGATTTCAGCCCCAGCATTTT. Amino acid sequence: CASSLESWGFQPQHF.

This clonotype was observed many times. The genes are TRBV28 and TRBJ1-5; D not resolved. This CDR3 has 12 residues. In germline, CDR1 is MDHEN, CDR2 SYDVKM. V lost 10 bases to trimming and J lost 3 bases, with 10 bases between them. The CDR3: CATRETNQPQHF. CDR3 DNA sequence: TGTGCCACCCGGGAAACCAATCAGCCCCAGCATTTT. Full variable domain (remainder filled in from reference TRBV28 and TRBJ1-5): DVKVTQSSRYLVKRTGEKVFLECVQDMDHENMFWYRQDPGLGLRLIYFSYDVKMKEKGDIPEGYSVSREKKERFSLILESASTNQTSMYLCATRETNQPQHFGDGTRLSIL.

The CDR3 loop reads CASSLDGAPRDTEAFF. The CDR3 region has the DNA TGTGCCAGCAGCCTAGATGGGGCTCCTAGGGACACTGAAGCTTTCTTT. V gene TRBV7-9 combines with J gene TRBJ1-1; D might be TRBD1 (5 bases). V shed 5 bases and J shed 3 bases, with 19 bases lying between them. The CDR3 is made up of 16 amino acids. Germline V lookup: CDR1 SEHNR, CDR2 FQNEAQ (reference sequence).

This clonotype came up many times. The chain joins TRBV12-3 or TRBV12-4 to TRBJ1-1; maybe TRBD1 (5 bases). Trimming stripped 3 bases from V and 1 base from J, with 9 bases between. The CDR3 is 14 amino acids. In nucleotides, the CDR3 is TGTGCCAGCAGTTTCCAGGGACCGAACACTGAAGCTTTCTTT. This sequence encodes CASSFQGPNTEAFF.

The chain uses TRBV27 and TRBJ1-5, with D possibly being TRBD1 (5 bases). Germline V gives CDR1 MNHEY, CDR2 SMNVEV (reference sequence). This CDR3 is built from 15 residues. The V end lost 5 bases, the J end lost 7 bases, and 18 bases lay between the germline ends. The chain's CDR3 is CASSVLGGFEQPQHF. In DNA form, the CDR3 reads TGTGCCAGCAGTGTCCTCGGGGGGTTCGAGCAGCCCCAGCATTTT.

V gene TRBV19 combines with J gene TRBJ2-7, with 7 bases identical to TRBD2. Germline V lookup: CDR1 LNHDA, CDR2 SQIVND (reference sequence). CDR3 length equals 16 residues. J lost 5 bases, V lost 3 bases, and 13 bases had no gene match. The CDR3 reads CASSMSGAGMTDEQYF. Written as DNA, the CDR3 is TGTGCCAGTAGTATGAGCGGGGCAGGGATGACGGACGAGCAGTACTTC.

This rearrangement joins TRBV2 to TRBJ1-6; 9 nucleotides match TRBD1. This CDR3 comprises 14 residues. Germline loops: CDR1 SNHLY, CDR2 FYNNEI. CDR3 residues: CARDVGQGSSPLHF. CDR3 coding DNA: TGTGCTAGAGATGTAGGACAGGGGAGCTCACCCCTCCACTTT.

CDR3 protein: CASSLGPLGQKYGYTF. The CDR3 DNA reads TGTGCCAGCAGCTTAGGTCCATTGGGACAGAAATATGGCTACACCTTC. V and J are TRBV7-8 and TRBJ1-2; TRBD1 agrees at 7 bases. Germline values: CDR1 SGHVS, CDR2 FQNEAQ. The CDR3 loop spans 16 amino acids. The J segment lost 5 bases and the V segment lost 1 base, leaving 10 bases of the junction unmatched.

The V and J genes are TRBV19 and TRBJ2-6; unclear D gene. The V gene's germline CDR1 is LNHDA and CDR2 SQIVND (reference sequence). CDR3 length: 15 amino acids. V lost 3 bases and J 0 bases, leaving 6 bases between the germline ends. CDR3 loop: CASSISYSGANVLTF. For the CDR3, the DNA is TGTGCCAGTAGTATTTCATACTCTGGGGCCAACGTCCTGACTTTC.

This clonotype was observed a single time. The V and J genes are TRBV10-3 and TRBJ1-2, with a weak D call TRBD1 (5 bases). V was cut by 7 bases and J by 2 bases, with 11 bases left in between. From germline, CDR1 is ENHRY and CDR2 SYGVKD. This CDR3 region has 13 residues. CDR3 sequence reads: CAITGAVNYGYTF. CDR3 in DNA: TGTGCCATCACCGGGGCAGTGAACTATGGCTACACCTTC.

The CDR3 bases are TGCGCCAGCTTCACGGGGTATAATTCACCCCTCCACTTT. Its protein is CASFTGYNSPLHF. The rearrangement uses TRBV10-2 and TRBJ1-6; D not resolved. Trimming pared 8 bases from V and 4 bases from J, leaving 9 bases between. This CDR3 contains 13 residues. CDR1 is WSHSY and CDR2 is SAAADI in the germline V gene.

The chain carries TRBV6-1 and TRBJ2-5; a possible D gene is TRBD1 (7 bases). This CDR3 spans 15 amino acids. From germline, CDR1 is MNHNS and CDR2 SASEGT. In nucleotides, the CDR3 is TGTGCTAGAGCCGACAGGGAGGTCGGGCAAGAGACCCAGTACTTC. Translating it yields CARADREVGQETQYF.

This clonotype was found many times. The chain has TRBV29-1 and TRBJ1-1; tentatively, D is TRBD1 (5 bases). Germline-derived CDR1 and CDR2 are SQVTM and ANQGSEA. CDR3 size: 12 residues. Trimming took 8 bases from V and 2 from J, leaving 12 bases between them. CDR3: CSTRRGNTEAFF. The CDR3 DNA sequence: TGCAGCACAAGGAGGGGTAACACTGAAGCTTTCTTT.

This clonotype was counted at least ten times. The chain couples TRBV25-1 to TRBJ1-2; a possible D gene is TRBD1 (6 bases). Germline-derived CDR1 and CDR2 are MGHDK and SYGVNS. Trimming shortened V by 4 bases and J by 2 bases, and 8 bases separated the two germline ends. The CDR3 has 13 amino acids. The CDR3 spells CASSGQENYGYTF. Here the CDR3 DNA reads TGTGCCAGCAGTGGACAGGAGAACTATGGCTACACCTTC.

V is TRBV20-1 and J is TRBJ1-2; 7 bases match TRBD1. Trimming removed 5 bases from V and 8 bases from J; junction bases left unmatched: 8. CDR3 length: 12 residues. Germline V gene data show CDR1 as DFQATT and CDR2 as SNEGSKA (reference sequence). The CDR3 loop reads CSAGGGRRGYTF. As DNA, the CDR3 is TGCAGTGCTGGAGGGGGCCGGCGGGGCTACACCTTC.

The table lists this clonotype with a few counts. The rearrangement links TRBV7-9 to TRBJ2-7; maybe TRBD2 (7 bases). Trimming took 0 bases from V and 7 from J, leaving 19 bases between them. The CDR3 length is 16 residues. The germline V gene encodes CDR1 SEHNR and CDR2 FQNEAQ (reference sequence). This chain's CDR3 is CASSLATGFGRGEQYF. CDR3 nucleotides: TGTGCCAGCAGCTTAGCTACAGGGTTTGGGAGGGGAGAGCAGTACTTC.

The chain is built from TRBV5-1 and TRBJ2-5, with unresolved D. Trimming removed 0 bases from V and 7 bases from J, with 10 bases in between. This CDR3 has 13 amino acids. From germline, CDR1 is SGHRS and CDR2 YFSETQ. This CDR3 reads CASSLGSSGTQYF. DNA for the CDR3: TGCGCCAGCAGCTTGGGATCCTCGGGGACCCAGTACTTC.

The chain couples TRBV7-2 to TRBJ2-7, with 15 positions matching TRBD2. The CDR3 extends over 16 amino acids. After removal of 3 bases from V and 6 bases from J, the junction contained 6 bases not matched to a gene. Germline CDR1 is SGHTA and CDR2 is FQGNSA. DNA of the CDR3: TGTGCCAGCAGCTTCGGACTAGCGGGAGGGCAGGGCGAGCAGTACTTC. Translating gives CASSFGLAGGQGEQYF.

There are many counts of this clonotype. The chain is built from TRBV4-2 and TRBJ2-5; 9 bases are a match to TRBD2. CDR3 length: 15 amino acids. J gave up 3 bases and V 1 base, and 3 bases lay outside the gene matches. The germline CDR1 and CDR2 sequences are LGHNA and YNFKEQ. DNA of the CDR3: TGTGCCAGCAGCCAAGGACTAGCGGCGAAAGAGACCCAGTACTTC. It encodes CASSQGLAAKETQYF.

The V and J genes are TRBV24-1 and TRBJ2-5; 10 bases are shared with TRBD2. The germline V gene encodes CDR1 KGHDR and CDR2 SFDVKD. This CDR3 has 15 residues. V lost 2 bases and J lost 4; bases outside the gene matches: 3. The CDR3 reads CATSDSAGGSETQYF. CDR3 bases: TGTGCCACCAGTGATTCAGCGGGAGGGTCAGAGACCCAGTACTTC.

About this clonotype: A much larger clone sits a single nucleotide away, making a read error possible. V is TRBV20-1 and J is TRBJ1-2; a weak D match, TRBD1 (6 bases). Trimming stripped 3 bases from V and 6 bases from J, with 20 bases between. The CDR3 totals 15 residues. Germline CDR1 is DFQATT and CDR2 is SNEGSKA (reference sequence). The CDR3 protein is CSARWDTSGDDGYTF. DNA of the CDR3: TGCAGTGCTAGGTGGGACACTTCCGGGGACGATGGCTACACCTTC.

J is TRBJ1-5 and V is TRBV29-1; D gene uncertain. In germline, CDR1 is SQVTM, CDR2 ANQGSEA. The CDR3 spans 12 residues. The ends were cut back, 7 bases at V and 2 bases at J, with 9 bases in the middle. CDR3 DNA: TGCAGCGGCGGGGTGCGCAATCAGCCCCAGCATTTT. It encodes CSGGVRNQPQHF. Complete variable domain (other parts from reference TRBV29-1 and TRBJ1-5): SAVISQKPSRDICQRGTSLTIQCQVDSQVTMMFWYRQQPGQSLTLIATANQGSEATYESGFVIDKFPISRPNLTFSTLTVSNMSPEDSSIYLCSGGVRNQPQHFGDGTRLSIL.